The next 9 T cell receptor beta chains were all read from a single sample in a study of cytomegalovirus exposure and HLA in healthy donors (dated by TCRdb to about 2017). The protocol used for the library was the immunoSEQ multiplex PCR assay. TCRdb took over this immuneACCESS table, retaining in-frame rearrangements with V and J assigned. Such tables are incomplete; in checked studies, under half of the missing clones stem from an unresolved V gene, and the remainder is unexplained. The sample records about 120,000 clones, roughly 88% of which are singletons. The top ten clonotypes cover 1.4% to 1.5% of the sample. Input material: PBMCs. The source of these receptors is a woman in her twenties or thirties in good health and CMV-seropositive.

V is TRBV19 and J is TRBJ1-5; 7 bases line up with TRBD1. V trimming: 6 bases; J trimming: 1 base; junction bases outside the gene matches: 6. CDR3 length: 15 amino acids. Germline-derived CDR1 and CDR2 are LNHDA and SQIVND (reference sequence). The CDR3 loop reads CASRDRPGSNQPQHF. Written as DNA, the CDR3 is TGTGCCAGTAGGGACAGGCCGGGGAGCAATCAGCCCCAGCATTTT. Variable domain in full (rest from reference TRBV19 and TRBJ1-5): DGGITQSPKYLFRKEGQNVTLSCEQNLNHDAMYWYRQDPGQGLRLIYYSQIVNDFQKGDIAEGYSVSREKKESFPLTVTSAQKNPTAFYLCASRDRPGSNQPQHFGDGTRLSIL.

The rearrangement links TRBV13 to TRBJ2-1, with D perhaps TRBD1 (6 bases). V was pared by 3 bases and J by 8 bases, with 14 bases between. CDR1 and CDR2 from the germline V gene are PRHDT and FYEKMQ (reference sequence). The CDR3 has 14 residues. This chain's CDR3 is CASSFRAGVDEQFF. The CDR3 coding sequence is TGTGCCAGCAGCTTTCGGGCAGGGGTGGATGAGCAGTTCTTC.

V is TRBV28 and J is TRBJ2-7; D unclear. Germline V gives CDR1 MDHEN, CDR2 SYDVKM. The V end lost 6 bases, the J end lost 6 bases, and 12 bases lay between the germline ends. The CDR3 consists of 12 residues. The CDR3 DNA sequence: TGTGCCAGCAGCCCTTATAAGCGCGAGCAGTACTTC. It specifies CASSPYKREQYF. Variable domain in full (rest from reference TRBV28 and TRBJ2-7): DVKVTQSSRYLVKRTGEKVFLECVQDMDHENMFWYRQDPGLGLRLIYFSYDVKMKEKGDIPEGYSVSREKKERFSLILESASTNQTSMYLCASSPYKREQYFGPGTRLTVT.

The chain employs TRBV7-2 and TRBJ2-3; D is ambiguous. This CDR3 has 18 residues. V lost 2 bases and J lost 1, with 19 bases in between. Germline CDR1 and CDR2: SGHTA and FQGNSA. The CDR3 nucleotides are TGTGCCAGCAGCTTATTATTGCCCGGAGCGACTCGCACAGATACGCAGTATTTT. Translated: CASSLLLPGATRTDTQYF.

The CDR3 spells CASSTRGSEQYF. CDR3 DNA: TGTGCCAGTAGTACCAGGGGGTCCGAGCAGTACTTC. The V call is TRBV19, the J call TRBJ2-7; 7 bases match TRBD1. CDR1 is LNHDA, CDR2 SQIVND, per germline (reference sequence). The CDR3 extends over 12 amino acids. Trimming removed 4 bases from V and 6 bases from J; junction bases left unmatched: 3.

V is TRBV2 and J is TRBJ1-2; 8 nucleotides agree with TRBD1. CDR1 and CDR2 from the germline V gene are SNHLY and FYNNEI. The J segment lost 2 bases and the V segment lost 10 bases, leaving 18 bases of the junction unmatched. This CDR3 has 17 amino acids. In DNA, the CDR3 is TGTGCCACCATCCGGGACAGGATCTCATTGGGAAACTATGGCTACACCTTC. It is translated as CATIRDRISLGNYGYTF.

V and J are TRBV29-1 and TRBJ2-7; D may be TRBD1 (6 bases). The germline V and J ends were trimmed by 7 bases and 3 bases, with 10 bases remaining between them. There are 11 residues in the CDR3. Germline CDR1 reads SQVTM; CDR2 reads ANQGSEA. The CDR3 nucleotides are TGCAGCGCCCAACAGGGCTACGAGCAGTACTTC. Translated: CSAQQGYEQYF.

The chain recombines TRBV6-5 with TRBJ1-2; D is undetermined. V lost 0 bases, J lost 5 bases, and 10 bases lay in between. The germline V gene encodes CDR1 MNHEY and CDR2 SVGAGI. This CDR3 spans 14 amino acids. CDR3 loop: CASSYSTEFYGYTF. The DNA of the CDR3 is TGTGCCAGCAGTTACTCTACAGAGTTTTATGGCTACACCTTC.

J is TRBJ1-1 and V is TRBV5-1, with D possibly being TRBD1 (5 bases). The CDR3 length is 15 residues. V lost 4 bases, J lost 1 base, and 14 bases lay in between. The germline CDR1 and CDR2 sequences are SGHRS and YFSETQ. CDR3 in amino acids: CASSLGGSRNTEAFF. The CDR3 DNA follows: TGCGCCAGCAGCCTCGGGGGGTCGAGGAACACTGAAGCTTTCTTT.